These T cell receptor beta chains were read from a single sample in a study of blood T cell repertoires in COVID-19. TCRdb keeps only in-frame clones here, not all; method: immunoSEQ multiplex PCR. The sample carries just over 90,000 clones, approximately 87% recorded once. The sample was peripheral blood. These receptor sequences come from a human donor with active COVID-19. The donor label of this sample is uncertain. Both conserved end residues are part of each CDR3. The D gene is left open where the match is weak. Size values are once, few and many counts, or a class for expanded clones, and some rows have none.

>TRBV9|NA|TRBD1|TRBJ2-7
TGTGCCAGCAGCCCGGGACAGGGGGCGTGGGAGCAGTACTTC
CASSPGQGAWEQYF
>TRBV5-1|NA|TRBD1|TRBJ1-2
TGCGCCAGCAGCCCCACCTACAGGGGTGCTGGCTACACCTTC
CASSPTYRGAGYTF
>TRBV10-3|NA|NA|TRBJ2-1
TGTGCCATCAGTGACCCCTTTTCGCGGGGACCCAACAATGAGCAGTTCTTC
CAISDPFSRGPNNEQFF
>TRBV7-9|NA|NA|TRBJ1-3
TGTGCCAGCAGCTTAGCGAAAGACGACATCTCTGGAAACACCATATATTTT
CASSLAKDDISGNTIYF
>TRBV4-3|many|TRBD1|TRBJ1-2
TGCGCCAGCAGCCAAGTTCTGGGGCCAGGGGGTTTGTCGCGGTATGGCTACACCTTC
CASSQVLGPGGLSRYGYTF
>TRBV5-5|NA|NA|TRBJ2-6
TGTGCCAGCAGCTTTTTTCCGGACAGCTCTGGGGCCAACGTCCTGACTTTC
CASSFFPDSSGANVLTF
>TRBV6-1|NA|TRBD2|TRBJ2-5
TGTGCCAGCAGTGAAGCAACGGCGGGGGGACCTAACCAAGAGACCCAGTACTTC
CASSEATAGGPNQETQYF
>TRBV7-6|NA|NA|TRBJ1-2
TGTGCCAGCAGCTTAGCGCCAGGGTCGGAATATGGCTACACCTTC
CASSLAPGSEYGYTF
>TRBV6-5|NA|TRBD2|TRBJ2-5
TGTGCCAGCAGGCCTCGACAGCGGGGACAAGAGACCCAGTACTTC
CASRPRQRGQETQYF
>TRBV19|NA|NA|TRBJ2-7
TGTGCCAGTAGTGTGCTTCCAGGGAACGAGCAGTACTTC
CASSVLPGNEQYF
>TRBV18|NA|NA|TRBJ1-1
TGTGCCAGCTCACGTCAGGGTTACTCGAACACTGAAGCTTTCTTT
CASSRQGYSNTEAFF
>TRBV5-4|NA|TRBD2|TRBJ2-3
TGTGCCAGCAGCTTTCGTAGCGGGGGGGCTATAGATACGCAGTATTTT
CASSFRSGGAIDTQYF
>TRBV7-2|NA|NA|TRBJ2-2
TGTGCCAGCAACGATCATGGAGGGCCCACCGGGGAGCTGTTTTTT
CASNDHGGPTGELFF
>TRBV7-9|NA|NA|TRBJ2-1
TGTGCCAGCAGCGGCTACCGACAGAGTAGCTCCTACAATGAGCAGTTCTTC
CASSGYRQSSSYNEQFF
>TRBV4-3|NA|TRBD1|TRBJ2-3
TGCGCCAGCAGCCAAGATACCCGGACAGGGTGGGGCACAGATACGCAGTATTTT
CASSQDTRTGWGTDTQYF
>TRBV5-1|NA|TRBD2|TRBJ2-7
TGCGCCAGCAGCTTTAGCGGGGGGTCCTACGAGCAGTACTTC
CASSFSGGSYEQYF
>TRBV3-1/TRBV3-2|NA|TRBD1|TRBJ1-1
TGTGCCAGCAGCCAAGATCGAAGGACAGGGGGATGGAACACTGAAGCTTTCTTT
CASSQDRRTGGWNTEAFF
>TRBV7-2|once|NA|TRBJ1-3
TGTGCCAGCAGCCACGGAAGGGGGAGGGACGGAAACACCATATATTTT
CASSHGRGRDGNTIYF